Below are 10 T cell receptor beta chains sequenced from a single sample in a study of beta chain features in type 1 diabetes. The entirety of the isolated RNA underwent reverse transcription, so expressed TCRB transcripts were sequenced. Method: immunoSEQ multiplex PCR; TCRdb's copy keeps in-frame clones and lacks some. The sample records hundreds of thousands of clones, roughly an eighth being singletons. The specimen sequenced was naive CD4+ T cells from blood. These receptor sequences come from a man aged 18 to 35 in good health.

The CDR3 DNA reads TGTGCCAGCAGCTGGGGACTAGGCAATGAGCAGTTCTTC. Protein product: CASSWGLGNEQFF. This rearrangement joins TRBV7-2 to TRBJ2-1, with 8 positions matching TRBD2. This CDR3 has 13 amino acids. V lost 4 bases, J lost 6 bases, and 2 bases stayed unmatched. Germline-derived CDR1 and CDR2 are SGHTA and FQGNSA.

This clone was picked up a small number of times. The CDR3 loop reads CASSAADGVSYEQYF. For the CDR3, the DNA is TGTGCCAGCAGCGCCGCGGACGGGGTCTCCTACGAGCAGTACTTC. The V call is TRBV9, the J call TRBJ2-7; the D gene is possibly TRBD2 (5 bases). The CDR3 has 15 residues. Germline-derived CDR1 and CDR2 are SGDLS and YYNGEE. V was trimmed by 3 bases and J by 0 bases, leaving 13 bases between them.

The rearrangement links TRBV2 to TRBJ1-2, with 10 bases that match TRBD1. The length of the CDR3 is 13 residues. Trimming cost V 6 bases and J 3 bases; bases outside gene matches: 1. Germline loops: CDR1 SNHLY, CDR2 FYNNEI. CDR3 in amino acids: CASRDRGHYGYTF. CDR3 sequence (DNA): TGTGCCAGCAGAGACAGGGGGCACTATGGCTACACCTTC.

The V call is TRBV7-3, the J call TRBJ1-1; D is perhaps TRBD1 (6 bases). CDR3 length: 13 residues. With 6 bases removed from V and 5 bases from J, the gap between germline ends came to 13 bases. Per germline, CDR1 SGHTA and CDR2 FQGTGA. The CDR3 DNA is TGTGCCAGCAGGGAAACAGGGTTGACTGAAGCTTTCTTT. Its protein is CASRETGLTEAFF.

This clone was counted only a few times. The V and J genes are TRBV21-1 and TRBJ1-4. TRBV21-1 is deemed a pseudogene. The CDR3 contains 14 residues. The CDR3 sequence: CASSKSTRDEKLFF. The CDR3 nucleotides are TGTGCCAGCAGCAAAAGCACGAGGGATGAAAAACTGTTTTTT.

This clone occurred a few times. The chain joins TRBV28 to TRBJ2-5; a weak D match, TRBD1 (6 bases). CDR3 length: 12 amino acids. Germline loops: CDR1 MDHEN, CDR2 SYDVKM. V dropped 5 bases and J dropped 8 bases, with 12 bases sitting between them. CDR3 bases: TGTGCCAGCAGTGAACGCAGGGGTACCCAGTACTTC. This translates into CASSERRGTQYF.

The chain is built from TRBV7-9 and TRBJ2-4; a weak D match, TRBD2 (6 bases). Germline CDR1 reads SEHNR; CDR2 reads FQNEAQ (reference sequence). V shed 0 bases and J shed 9 bases, with 9 bases lying between them. CDR3 length equals 13 residues. CDR3 sequence reads: CASSLAEGSIQYF. CDR3 bases: TGTGCCAGCAGCTTAGCGGAGGGGAGCATTCAGTACTTC.

This clone was counted only a few times. V usage is TRBV4-2 and J usage is TRBJ2-6, with 11 bases matching TRBD2. This CDR3 is built from 19 residues. Germline CDR1 LGHNA, CDR2 YNFKEQ. V shed 5 bases, J shed 0 bases, and the junction held 9 bases outside the gene matches. DNA of the CDR3: TGTGCCAGCAGCTCCTCGGGACTAGCGGTTTTCTCTGGGGCCAACGTCCTGACTTTC. Translated, it gives CASSSSGLAVFSGANVLTF.

Remarks on this clone: The same CDR3 also results from other DNA sequences found in this sample. V usage is TRBV15 and J usage is TRBJ2-3, with a possible D match to TRBD2 (5 bases). The CDR3 length is 14 residues. Germline V gene sequence: CDR1 LNHNV, CDR2 YYDKDF (reference sequence). V lost 0 bases and J lost 4, with 8 bases in between. CDR3 residues: CATSRDRGPDTQYF. The CDR3 DNA is TGTGCCACCAGCAGAGATCGCGGGCCAGATACGCAGTATTTT. Looking up the rest from reference TRBV15 and TRBJ2-3 gives the full variable domain: DAMVIQNPRYQVTQFGKPVTLSCSQTLNHNVMYWYQQKSSQAPKLLFHYYDKDFNNEADTPDNFQSRRPNTSFCFLDIRSPGLGDTAMYLCATSRDRGPDTQYFGPGTRLTVL.

The CDR3 here is CASMDGGTDTQYF. As DNA, the CDR3 is TGTGCCAGCATGGACGGGGGCACAGATACGCAGTATTTT. V usage is TRBV28 and J usage is TRBJ2-3; D perhaps matches TRBD2 (5 bases). CDR1 and CDR2 (germline): MDHEN, SYDVKM. Deletions cut 7 bases from V and 1 base from J, with 9 bases between. This CDR3 spans 13 amino acids.